This is a list of T cell receptor beta chains from one sample in a study of cytomegalovirus exposure and HLA in healthy donors. Clones were sequenced by immunoSEQ multiplex PCR, and TCRdb holds only the in-frame ones, with some missing. Of approximately 100,000 clones in the sample, more than 75% were seen once. Sequencing was carried out using PBMCs. Receptors were obtained from a woman aged 40 to 50 in good health and CMV-seronegative. The CDR3 runs from the conserved cysteine through the conserved F or W. D genes are given only for firm matches. Size values are once, few and many counts, or a class for expanded clones, and some rows have none.

j_gene: TRBJ2-5; abundance: -; d_gene: -; v_gene: TRBV5-4; len: 15; CDR3aa: CASSSAGLNGETQYF; CDR3nt: TGTGCCAGCAGCTCCGCGGGACTGAATGGAGAGACCCAGTACTTC
j_gene: TRBJ1-2; abundance: -; d_gene: -; v_gene: TRBV4-3; len: 16; CDR3aa: CASSQDSNLGGYGYTF; CDR3nt: TGCGCCAGCAGCCAAGATTCGAATCTGGGGGGCTATGGCTACACCTTC
j_gene: TRBJ1-2; abundance: -; d_gene: -; v_gene: TRBV4-3; len: 16; CDR3aa: CASSQDAGAANYGYTF; CDR3nt: TGCGCCAGCAGCCAAGATGCGGGGGCCGCTAACTATGGCTACACCTTC
j_gene: TRBJ1-5; abundance: few; d_gene: -; v_gene: TRBV27; len: 14; CDR3aa: CASSPRPGNQPQNF; CDR3nt: TGTGCCAGCAGTCCTCGGCCAGGCAATCAGCCCCAGAATTTT
j_gene: TRBJ1-1; abundance: -; d_gene: -; v_gene: TRBV21-1; len: 16; CDR3aa: CASSALIRDRGFEAFF; CDR3nt: TGTGCCAGCAGCGCCTTAATCCGGGACAGGGGTTTTGAAGCTTTCTTT
j_gene: TRBJ1-2; abundance: -; d_gene: -; v_gene: TRBV18; len: 17; CDR3aa: CASSPPNRRVEDYGYTF; CDR3nt: TGTGCCAGCTCACCTCCCAATCGGAGGGTTGAGGACTATGGCTACACCTTC
j_gene: TRBJ2-2; abundance: -; d_gene: -; v_gene: TRBV5-4; len: 15; CDR3aa: CASSSGRGNTGELFF; CDR3nt: TGTGCCAGCAGCTCTGGCAGGGGTAACACCGGGGAGCTGTTTTTT
j_gene: TRBJ2-1; abundance: -; d_gene: TRBD2; v_gene: TRBV4-3; len: 16; CDR3aa: CASSQDGLDGYNEQFF; CDR3nt: TGCGCCAGCAGCCAAGATGGACTAGATGGGTACAATGAGCAGTTCTTC
j_gene: TRBJ2-2; abundance: few; d_gene: TRBD1; v_gene: TRBV5-4; len: 16; CDR3aa: CASSTPRQGIPGELFF; CDR3nt: TGTGCCAGCAGCACACCCCGACAGGGGATCCCCGGGGAGCTGTTTTTT
j_gene: TRBJ1-3; abundance: -; d_gene: -; v_gene: TRBV10-3; len: 15; CDR3aa: CAISEEADSGNTIYF; CDR3nt: TGTGCCATCAGTGAGGAAGCGGACTCTGGAAACACCATATATTTT
j_gene: TRBJ1-2; abundance: few; d_gene: TRBD1; v_gene: TRBV19; len: 14; CDR3aa: CASSPDRGRRGYTF; CDR3nt: TGTGCCAGTAGTCCGGACAGGGGGCGCAGGGGCTACACCTTC
j_gene: TRBJ2-1; abundance: -; d_gene: TRBD2; v_gene: TRBV15; len: 15; CDR3aa: CATSPSGGAYNEQFF; CDR3nt: TGTGCCACCAGCCCTAGCGGGGGGGCCTACAATGAGCAGTTCTTC
j_gene: TRBJ2-1; abundance: -; d_gene: -; v_gene: TRBV10-2; len: 14; CDR3aa: CASKSSGLSSEQFF; CDR3nt: TGCGCCAGCAAGTCCTCAGGGTTGTCCAGTGAGCAGTTCTTC
j_gene: TRBJ1-6; abundance: -; d_gene: TRBD1; v_gene: TRBV2; len: 13; CDR3aa: CASTGQGNSPLHF; CDR3nt: TGTGCCAGCACGGGACAGGGGAATTCACCCCTCCACTTT
j_gene: TRBJ2-3; abundance: -; d_gene: TRBD1; v_gene: TRBV7-8; len: 17; CDR3aa: CASTLVDRDGGTDTQYF; CDR3nt: TGTGCCAGCACCCTAGTCGACAGGGATGGGGGCACAGATACGCAGTATTTT
j_gene: TRBJ2-1; abundance: -; d_gene: -; v_gene: TRBV28; len: 14; CDR3aa: CATRFLSSYNEQFF; CDR3nt: TGTGCCACCCGGTTTTTAAGCTCCTACAATGAGCAGTTCTTC
j_gene: TRBJ2-5; abundance: -; d_gene: -; v_gene: TRBV7-9; len: 13; CDR3aa: CASSFQGKETQYF; CDR3nt: TGTGCCAGCAGCTTCCAGGGTAAAGAGACCCAGTACTTC
j_gene: TRBJ2-5; abundance: -; d_gene: -; v_gene: TRBV19; len: 15; CDR3aa: CASSIGLGSQETQYF; CDR3nt: TGTGCCAGTAGTATTGGGTTAGGGAGCCAAGAGACCCAGTACTTC
j_gene: TRBJ1-1; abundance: -; d_gene: -; v_gene: TRBV6-1; len: 14; CDR3aa: CASSDWGLNTEAFF; CDR3nt: TGTGCCAGCAGTGATTGGGGGCTGAACACTGAAGCTTTCTTT
j_gene: TRBJ2-5; abundance: -; d_gene: TRBD1; v_gene: TRBV7-2; len: 15; CDR3aa: CASSLVRGLGETQYF; CDR3nt: TGTGCCAGCAGCTTAGTTAGGGGGCTTGGGGAGACCCAGTACTTC
j_gene: TRBJ1-5; abundance: -; d_gene: TRBD1; v_gene: TRBV10-3; len: 14; CDR3aa: CAIRQGAGNQPQHF; CDR3nt: TGTGCCATCAGACAGGGGGCTGGCAATCAGCCCCAGCATTTT
j_gene: TRBJ2-7; abundance: once; d_gene: -; v_gene: TRBV10-3; len: 12; CDR3aa: CAFGGTADEQYF; CDR3nt: TGTGCCTTCGGAGGGACTGCGGACGAGCAGTACTTC